Below, 6 T cell receptor beta chains from the same sample are listed, as sequenced in a study of T cells expressing NK-cell markers. No DNA is given; TCRdb re-called the 5' RACE reads and lists each CDR3 protein once. The sample yields about 380,000 distinct CDR3 sequences, of which the top ten take up 5.2%. The sequencing sample was made of blood T cells: a sorted CD56 or NKG2C T cell subset, CD4+ or CD8+ T cells, or bulk PBMC T cells (not recorded which). The receptors originated from a man aged 18 to 69 in good health.

The chain carries TRBV6-6 and TRBJ2-7; the TCRdb call, TRBD2, lacks DNA for checking. Germline CDR1 reads MNHNY; CDR2 reads SVGAGI (reference sequence). The CDR3 runs to 13 residues. The CDR3 protein is CASLAGAGYEQYF.

The chain is built from TRBV3-1 and TRBJ1-3. The CDR3 sequence is 16 residues long. Per germline, CDR1 LGHDT and CDR2 YNNKEL (reference sequence). The CDR3: CASSQGPTSSGNTIYF.

V is TRBV2 and J is TRBJ2-3; TCRdb's D call, TRBD1, is unchecked because there is no DNA. The CDR3 runs to 15 residues. Germline V lookup: CDR1 SNHLY, CDR2 FYNNEI. CDR3: CASSKERGSTDTQYF.

This chain links TRBV3-1 with TRBJ2-1; TCRdb returns TRBD2, unconfirmable since there is no DNA. This CDR3 spans 17 amino acids. Germline CDR1 LGHDT, CDR2 YNNKEL (reference sequence). CDR3 in amino acids: CASSQDPLAGGLDEQFF.

The gene calls are TRBV20-1 and TRBJ2-7. Germline lookup yields CDR1 DFQATT and CDR2 SNEGSKA (reference sequence). The CDR3 is made up of 13 amino acids. Here the CDR3 reads CSAPTGGLYEQYF.

V and J are TRBV12-3 or TRBV12-4 and TRBJ2-3; TCRdb proposes TRBD2, but this gene call is untestable without DNA. CDR3 length equals 21 residues. The CDR3 sequence is CASSSMSGTSGGASRPDTQYF.